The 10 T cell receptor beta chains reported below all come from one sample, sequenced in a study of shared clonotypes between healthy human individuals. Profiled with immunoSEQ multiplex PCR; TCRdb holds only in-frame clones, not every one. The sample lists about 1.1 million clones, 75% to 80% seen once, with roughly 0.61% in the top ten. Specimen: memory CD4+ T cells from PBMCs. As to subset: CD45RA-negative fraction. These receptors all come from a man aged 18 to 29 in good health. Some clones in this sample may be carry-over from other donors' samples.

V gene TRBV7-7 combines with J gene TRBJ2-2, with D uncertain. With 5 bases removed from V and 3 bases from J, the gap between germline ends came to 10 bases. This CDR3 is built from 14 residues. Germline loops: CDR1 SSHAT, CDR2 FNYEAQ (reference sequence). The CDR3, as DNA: TGTGCCAGCAGCCTTGGAACATACACCGGGGAGCTGTTTTTT. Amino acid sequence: CASSLGTYTGELFF.

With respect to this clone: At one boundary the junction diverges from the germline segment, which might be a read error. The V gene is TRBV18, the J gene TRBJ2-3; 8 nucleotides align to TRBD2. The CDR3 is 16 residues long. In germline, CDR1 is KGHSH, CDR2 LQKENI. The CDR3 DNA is TGTGCCAGCTCGCCACGGGCGGGAGGAGGGGCAGATACGCAGTATTTT. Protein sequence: CASSPRAGGGADTQYF.

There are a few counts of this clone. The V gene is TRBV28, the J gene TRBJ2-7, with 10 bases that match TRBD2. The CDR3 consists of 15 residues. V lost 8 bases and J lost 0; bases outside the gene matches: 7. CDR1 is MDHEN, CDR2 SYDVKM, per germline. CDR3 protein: CASQLAGARSYEQYF. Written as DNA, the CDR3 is TGTGCCAGCCAGCTAGCGGGGGCCCGCTCCTACGAGCAGTACTTC. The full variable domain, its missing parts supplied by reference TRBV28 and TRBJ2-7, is DVKVTQSSRYLVKRTGEKVFLECVQDMDHENMFWYRQDPGLGLRLIYFSYDVKMKEKGDIPEGYSVSREKKERFSLILESASTNQTSMYLCASQLAGARSYEQYFGPGTRLTVT.

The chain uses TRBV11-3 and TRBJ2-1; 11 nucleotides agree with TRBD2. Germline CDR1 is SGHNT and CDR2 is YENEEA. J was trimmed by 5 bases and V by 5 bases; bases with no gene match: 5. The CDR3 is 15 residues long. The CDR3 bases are TGTGCCAGCAGCGGCAGACTAGCGGGGCACAATGAGCAGTTCTTC. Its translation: CASSGRLAGHNEQFF.

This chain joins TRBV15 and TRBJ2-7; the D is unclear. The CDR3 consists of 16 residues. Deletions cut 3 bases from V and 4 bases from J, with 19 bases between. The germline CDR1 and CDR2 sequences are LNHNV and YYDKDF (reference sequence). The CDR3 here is CATSSGLAATGYEQYF. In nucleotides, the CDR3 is TGTGCCACCAGCAGTGGTCTGGCGGCTACCGGGTACGAGCAGTACTTC. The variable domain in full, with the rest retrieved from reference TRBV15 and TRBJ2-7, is DAMVIQNPRYQVTQFGKPVTLSCSQTLNHNVMYWYQQKSSQAPKLLFHYYDKDFNNEADTPDNFQSRRPNTSFCFLDIRSPGLGDTAMYLCATSSGLAATGYEQYFGPGTRLTVT.

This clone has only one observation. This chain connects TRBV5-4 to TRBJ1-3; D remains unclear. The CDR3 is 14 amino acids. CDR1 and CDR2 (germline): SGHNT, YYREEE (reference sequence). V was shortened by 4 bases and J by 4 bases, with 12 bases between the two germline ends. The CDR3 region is CASSPGRAGNTIYF. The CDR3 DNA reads TGTGCCAGCAGCCCTGGGAGGGCCGGAAACACCATATATTTT.

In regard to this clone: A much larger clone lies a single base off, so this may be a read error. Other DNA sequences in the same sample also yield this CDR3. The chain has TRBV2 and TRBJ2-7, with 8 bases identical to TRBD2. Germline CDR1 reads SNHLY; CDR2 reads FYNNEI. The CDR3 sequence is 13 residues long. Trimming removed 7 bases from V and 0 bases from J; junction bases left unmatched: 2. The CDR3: CASISGISYEQYF. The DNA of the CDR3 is TGTGCCAGCATTAGCGGGATCTCCTACGAGCAGTACTTC.

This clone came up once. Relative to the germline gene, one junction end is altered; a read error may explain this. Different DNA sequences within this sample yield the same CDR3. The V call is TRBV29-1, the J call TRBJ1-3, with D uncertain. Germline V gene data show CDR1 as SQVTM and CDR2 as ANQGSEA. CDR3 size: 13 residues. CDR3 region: CSVDSGFGNTIYF. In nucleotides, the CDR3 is TGCAGCGTTGATTCGGGGTTTGGAAACACCATATATTTC.

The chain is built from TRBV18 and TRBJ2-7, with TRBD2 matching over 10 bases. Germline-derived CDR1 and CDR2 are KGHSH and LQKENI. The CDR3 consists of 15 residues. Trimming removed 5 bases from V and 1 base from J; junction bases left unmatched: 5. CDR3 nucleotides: TGTGCCAGCTCATCAACTAGCGGGGAGTCCTACGAGCAGTACTTC. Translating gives CASSSTSGESYEQYF.

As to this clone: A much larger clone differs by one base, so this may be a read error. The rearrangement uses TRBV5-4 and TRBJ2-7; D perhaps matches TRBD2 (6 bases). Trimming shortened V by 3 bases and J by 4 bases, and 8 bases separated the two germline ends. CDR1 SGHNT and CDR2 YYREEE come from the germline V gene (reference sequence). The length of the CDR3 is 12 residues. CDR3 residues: CASSWAGYEQYF. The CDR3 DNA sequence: TGTGCCAGCAGCTGGGCGGGGTACGAGCAGTACTTC.